The T cell receptor (beta chain) described here comes from a study of blood T cell repertoires in COVID-19. As for the study in general: There were acute and convalescent COVID-19 samples, and they came from the United States, Italy and Spain.

Germline loops: CDR1 LNHDA, CDR2 SQIVND (reference sequence). The CDR3 is 15 amino acids. Trimming at V came to 7 bases and at J to 7 bases, leaving 12 bases not matched to a gene. The assay was immunoSEQ multiplex PCR, and TCRdb's table has in-frame clones only and misses some. The table has 190,000 or so clones, more than 85% seen once. The rearrangement uses TRBV19 and TRBJ1-1; 10 bases line up with TRBD1. The material sequenced was peripheral blood. This TCR came from a middle-aged man with active or convalescent COVID-19. The CDR3 DNA is TGTGCCAGTACCGACCCGGGACAGGGGCTCCTTGAAGCTTTCTTT. Residues: CASTDPGQGLLEAFF.